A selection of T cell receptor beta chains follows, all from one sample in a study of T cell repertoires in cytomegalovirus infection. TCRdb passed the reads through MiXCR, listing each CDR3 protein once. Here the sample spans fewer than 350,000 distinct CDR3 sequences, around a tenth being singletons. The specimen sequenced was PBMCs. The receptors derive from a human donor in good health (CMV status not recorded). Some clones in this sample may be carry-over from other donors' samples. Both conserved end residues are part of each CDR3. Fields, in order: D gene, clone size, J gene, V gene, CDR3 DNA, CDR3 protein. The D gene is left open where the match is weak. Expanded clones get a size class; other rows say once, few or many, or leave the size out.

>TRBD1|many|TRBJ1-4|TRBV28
TGTGCCACCCAGGGGGGTGGACTGTTTTTT
CATQGGGLFF
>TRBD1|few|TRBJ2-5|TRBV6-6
TGTGCCAGCAGAAGTCGGACAGGGCCCCAAGAGACCCAGTACTTC
CASRSRTGPQETQYF
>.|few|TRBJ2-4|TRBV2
TGTGCCAGCACAGGGACGCAAAACATTCAGTACTTC
CASTGTQNIQYF
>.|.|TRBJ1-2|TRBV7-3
TGTGCCAGCAGCCCTACAGGGCATGGCTACACCTTC
CASSPTGHGYTF
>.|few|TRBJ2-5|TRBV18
TGTGCCAGCTCACCACCGACACCACAAGAGACCCAGTACTTC
CASSPPTPQETQYF
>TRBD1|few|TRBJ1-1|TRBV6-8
TGTGCCAGCAGCCAATACCCTACAGGGGAACGGACTGAAGCTTTCTTT
CASSQYPTGERTEAFF
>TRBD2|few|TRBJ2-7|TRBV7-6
TGTGCCAGCAGCTTTCGGGGGGGCTCCACCTACGAGCAGTACTTC
CASSFRGGSTYEQYF
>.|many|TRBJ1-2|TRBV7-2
TGTGCCAGCAGCTTAGAAAGAAACAACTATGGCTACACCTTC
CASSLERNNYGYTF
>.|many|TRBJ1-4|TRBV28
TGTGCCAGCAGTTTTGACAGCACAACTAATGAAAAACTGTTTTTT
CASSFDSTTNEKLFF
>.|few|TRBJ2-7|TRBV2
TGTGCCAGCAGCCCCTCTTTGGGGGAGCAGTACTTC
CASSPSLGEQYF
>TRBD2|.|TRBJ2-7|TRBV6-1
TGTGCCAGCGCACGAGCGGGAGTAGCCTACGAGCAGTACTTC
CASARAGVAYEQYF
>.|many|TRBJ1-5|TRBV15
TGTGCCACCGGACGGATCACGGGACAGCCCCAGCATTTT
CATGRITGQPQHF
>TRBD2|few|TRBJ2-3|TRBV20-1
TGCAGTGCTAGAGCAGTGGGAGGGCCGGGTGGAAATACGCAGTATTTT
CSARAVGGPGGNTQYF
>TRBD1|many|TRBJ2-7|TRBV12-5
TGTGCTAGTGGGGACGGACAGGGGGCGAACGAGCAGTACTTC
CASGDGQGANEQYF
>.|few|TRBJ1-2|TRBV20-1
TGCAGTGCCGGACCGACGGCGGCCACACAGGGTTCCTATGGCTACACCTTC
CSAGPTAATQGSYGYTF
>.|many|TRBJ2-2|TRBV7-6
TGTGCCAGCAGCTTAAACGTCGTAACCGGGGAGCTGTTTTTT
CASSLNVVTGELFF
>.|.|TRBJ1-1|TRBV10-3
TGTGCCATCAGTGAAAGGTTGGGGAACACTGAAGCTTTCTTT
CAISERLGNTEAFF
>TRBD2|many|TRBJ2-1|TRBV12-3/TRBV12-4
TGTGCCAGCAGCCCGGGACTAGCGAACGGCAATGAGCAGTTCTTC
CASSPGLANGNEQFF
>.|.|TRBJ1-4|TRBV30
TGTGCCTCTAAGAGAGGTGCGGGTGAAAAACTGTTTTTT
CASKRGAGEKLFF
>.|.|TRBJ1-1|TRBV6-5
TGTGCCAGCAGCCTAGGATTCGGTGGCACTGAAGCTTTCTTT
CASSLGFGGTEAFF
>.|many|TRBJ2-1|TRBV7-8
TGTGCCAGCAGCCCGACCCGAACATTTTCCTACAATGAGCAGTTCTTC
CASSPTRTFSYNEQFF
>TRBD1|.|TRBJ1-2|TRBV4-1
TGTGCCAGCAGCCAGGAGGGACAGGGAAAAAACTATGGCTACACCTTC
CASSQEGQGKNYGYTF
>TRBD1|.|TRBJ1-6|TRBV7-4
TGTGCCAGCAGCTGGGGGACAGGGATTAATTCACCCCTCCACTTT
CASSWGTGINSPLHF